This paragraph covers one T cell receptor (beta chain) sequence. The record originates from a study of shared T cell receptors in the human thymus. The CDR3 consists of 13 residues. Germline V gene lookup returns CDR1 MDHEN and CDR2 SYDVKM. The ends lost 3 bases at V and 6 bases at J; junction bases unmatched: 2. The protocol was immunoSEQ multiplex PCR, while the TCRdb copy is restricted to in-frame clones and leaves out a portion. The sample lists about 380,000 clones; approximately 95% were seen once. The sample consisted of thymocytes. This receptor was obtained from a human donor. The chain carries TRBV28 and TRBJ2-5; 9 nucleotides match TRBD1. The CDR3 protein is CASSFGQGQTQYF. CDR3 DNA sequence: TGTGCCAGCAGTTTCGGACAGGGGCAGACCCAGTACTTC.